The 26 T cell receptor beta chains in this list originate from one sample, sequenced in a study of prognosis after radiotherapy for stage I lung cancer. Genomic DNA provided the template from which TCR beta CDR3 was amplified by two-round multiplex PCR. Primers specific to each TRBV and TRBJ gene drove first-round PCR. TCRdb processed the multiplex PCR reads anew with MiXCR; each CDR3 protein has one entry. The sample lists about 27,000 distinct CDR3 sequences, approximately 44% seen once, with about 15% in the top ten. The source was PBMCs, collected before or after stereotactic body radiation therapy (not recorded which). These receptors were taken from a donor aged 50 or older with non-small cell lung cancer.

In this sample, this clonotype turned up many times. This rearrangement joins TRBV7-9 to TRBJ2-3; no definite D call. Germline V gene sequence: CDR1 SEHNR, CDR2 FQNEAQ (reference sequence). Trimming removed 1 base from V and 6 bases from J, with 17 bases in between. This CDR3 contains 16 residues. CDR3 in DNA: TGTGCCAGCAGCTTAGTATTAGGGCCAGAGATGGATACGCAGTATTTT. Translation: CASSLVLGPEMDTQYF.

This clonotype is categorized as medium-sized. The J gene is TRBJ2-7, the V gene TRBV6-1; D might be TRBD2 (5 bases). There are 14 residues in the CDR3. Germline V CDR1 and CDR2: MNHNS, SASEGT. Trimming took off 5 bases at V and 3 bases at J, with 14 bases between the two ends. CDR3 coding DNA: TGTGCCAGCAGTACCGCTTGGACTCTCTACGAGCAGTACTTC. Translated, it gives CASSTAWTLYEQYF.

Regarding this clonotype: A much larger clone lies one base from this, so it may be a read error. This rearrangement joins TRBV19 to TRBJ2-5, with 7 bases fitting TRBD1. This CDR3 has 15 amino acids. Germline-derived CDR1 and CDR2 are LNHDA and SQIVND (reference sequence). The CDR3 coding sequence is TGTGCCAGTAGGATGGGACAGTCGGACCAAGATACCCAGTACTTC. Protein: CASRMGQSDQDTQYF. Drawing the rest from reference TRBV19 and TRBJ2-5, the complete variable domain is DGGITQSPKYLFRKEGQNVTLSCEQNLNHDAMYWYRQDPGQGLRLIYYSQIVNDFQKGDIAEGYSVSREKKESFPLTVTSAQKNPTAFYLCASRMGQSDQDTQYFGPGTRLLVL.

This clonotype was counted ten times or more. J is TRBJ1-6 and V is TRBV6-2 or TRBV6-3; the match to TRBD1 covers 7 bases. V was clipped by 6 bases and J by 11 bases; unmatched bases: 13. The length of the CDR3 is 15 residues. Germline CDR1 MNHEY, CDR2 SVGEGT. CDR3 amino acids: CASRITGTANPPLHF. The CDR3 DNA reads TGTGCCAGCAGAATCACCGGGACAGCAAATCCACCCCTCCACTTT.

This clonotype was observed at least ten times. The chain has TRBV20-1 and TRBJ2-2, with D possibly being TRBD1 (5 bases). Trimming left V 0 bases short and J 3 bases short, with 14 bases between. Germline-derived CDR1 and CDR2 are DFQATT and SNEGSKA (reference sequence). The CDR3 loop spans 16 amino acids. CDR3 in amino acids: CSARDPSRVDTGELFF. The CDR3 bases are TGCAGTGCTAGAGATCCTTCCAGGGTGGACACCGGGGAGCTGTTTTTT.

Note on this clonotype: One end of the junction varies from germline; a read error may be responsible. The gene calls are TRBV12-3 or TRBV12-4 and TRBJ1-5; D may be TRBD1 (5 bases). This CDR3 region has 13 residues. CDR3 DNA: TGTGCCGGCAGTACGGGACGTTATCAGCCCCAGCATTTT. Amino acids: CAGSTGRYQPQHF.

The V and J genes are TRBV6-1 and TRBJ2-1, with TRBD1 matching over 8 bases. V shed 9 bases, J shed 8 bases, and the junction held 15 bases outside the gene matches. CDR3 length: 15 residues. The germline CDR1 and CDR2 sequences are MNHNS and SASEGT. Written as DNA, the CDR3 is TGTGCCAGTAGACGTAAAGTTGGACAGGGACATGAGCAGTTCTTC. The encoded protein is CASRRKVGQGHEQFF.

The rearrangement links TRBV6-9 to TRBJ1-1; tentative D call: TRBD1 (6 bases). V lost 3 bases and J 5 bases, leaving 19 bases between the germline ends. Germline loops: CDR1 MNHGY, CDR2 SVAAGI. The CDR3 is 16 residues long. The CDR3 is CASSYSNQVRGTEAFF. The CDR3 DNA reads TGTGCCAGCAGTTACTCGAACCAGGTTAGGGGGACTGAAGCTTTCTTT.

Only a few counts were recorded for this clonotype. The chain carries TRBV15 and TRBJ2-7; D is undetermined. This CDR3 is 14 amino acids long. The germline CDR1 and CDR2 sequences are LNHNV and YYDKDF (reference sequence). The CDR3 is CSISLESARYEQYF. In DNA form, the CDR3 reads TGTTCCATCAGCTTAGAGTCAGCCCGCTACGAGCAGTACTTC.

On this clonotype: This probably arose from a read error, given a far larger clone one base away. The chain is built from TRBV6-5 and TRBJ1-6; no reliable D call. The CDR3 is 16 amino acids. CDR1 and CDR2 (germline): MNHEY, SVGAGI. V was trimmed by 10 bases and J by 8 bases, leaving 24 bases between them. CDR3 sequence reads: CATHRSLDRPHSPLHF. In DNA form, the CDR3 reads TGTGCCACCCACCGGTCCCTGGACCGCCCGCATTCACCCCTCCACTTT.

The V gene is TRBV12-3 or TRBV12-4, the J gene TRBJ2-1; 11 nucleotides match TRBD1. Unmatched junction bases numbered 7, after V lost 5 bases and J lost 7 bases. CDR3 size: 15 residues. CDR3 amino acids: CASSPGQGARNEQFF. The CDR3 DNA sequence: TGTGCCAGCAGTCCCGGACAGGGGGCGCGGAATGAGCAGTTCTTC.

Turning to this clonotype: A much larger clone lies one base from this, so it may be a read error. This chain joins TRBV5-4 and TRBJ1-2; 8 nucleotides align to TRBD1. The CDR3 length is 16 residues. Germline V gene lookup returns CDR1 SGHNT and CDR2 YYREEE (reference sequence). V lost 5 bases to trimming and J lost 4 bases; unmatched junction nucleotides: 13. The CDR3 DNA sequence: TGTGCCAGCAGATCGGGGTTGACAGGGGCCAGCTATGGCTACACCTTC. As protein: CASRSGLTGASYGYTF.

This clonotype was picked up many times. The rearrangement joins TRBV18 to TRBJ2-1; 7 nucleotides match TRBD2. CDR1 is KGHSH and CDR2 is LQKENI in the germline V gene. Losses at the gene ends were 2 bases for V and 1 base for J; bases not matched to a gene: 5. The CDR3 extends over 16 amino acids. DNA for the CDR3: TGTGCCAGCTCACCAAGCGGGGCGGGGTCCTACAATGAGCAGTTCTTC. Protein: CASSPSGAGSYNEQFF.

The rearrangement joins TRBV6-5 to TRBJ1-2, with D possibly being TRBD1 (5 bases). The germline V and J ends were trimmed by 3 bases and 7 bases, with 15 bases remaining between them. Per the germline V gene, CDR1 is MNHEY and CDR2 is SVGAGI. CDR3 size: 14 residues. The CDR3 loop is CASSYRDPRGGYTF. The CDR3 DNA reads as TGTGCCAGCAGTTATAGGGACCCGCGGGGTGGCTACACCTTC.

In its sample, this clonotype was seen a few times. The V and J genes are TRBV2 and TRBJ1-6; D ambiguous. This CDR3 is built from 15 residues. The V and J ends lost 9 bases and 7 bases respectively, with 19 bases between them. Germline V CDR1 and CDR2: SNHLY, FYNNEI. CDR3 sequence (DNA): TGTGCCAGGTCCGTGATTGGTACAGTGAATTCACCCCTCCACTTT. It yields the protein CARSVIGTVNSPLHF.

This sequence joins TRBV27 and TRBJ2-7; 9 positions match TRBD1. Per the germline V gene, CDR1 is MNHEY and CDR2 is SMNVEV (reference sequence). V shed 8 bases and J 2 bases; nucleotides not matched to a gene: 13. The CDR3 length is 16 residues. The CDR3 DNA reads TGTGCCAGCCGTTACCTTGGGACAGGGTTACCCTACGAGCAGTACTTC. As protein: CASRYLGTGLPYEQYF.

The genes are TRBV28 and TRBJ2-7; 8 bases match TRBD1. Germline trimming cut 5 bases from V and 3 bases from J; bases unmatched to any gene: 6. The CDR3 extends over 14 amino acids. Germline assignment: CDR1 MDHEN and CDR2 SYDVKM. The CDR3 DNA sequence: TGTGCCAGCAGTGGAACCGGGACAGGCTACGAGCAGTACTTC. Translated, it gives CASSGTGTGYEQYF. Complete variable domain (other parts from reference TRBV28 and TRBJ2-7): DVKVTQSSRYLVKRTGEKVFLECVQDMDHENMFWYRQDPGLGLRLIYFSYDVKMKEKGDIPEGYSVSREKKERFSLILESASTNQTSMYLCASSGTGTGYEQYFGPGTRLTVT.

Remarks on this clonotype: A far larger clone is just one base off, so this is likely a read error. V is TRBV7-2 and J is TRBJ2-3; TRBD2 matches 8 bases. Looked up from germline, CDR1 is SGHTA and CDR2 is FQGNSA. This CDR3 contains 16 residues. Trimming at V came to 5 bases and at J to 7 bases, leaving 14 bases not matched to a gene. CDR3 protein: CASSPRTSKKFNTQYF. CDR3 in DNA: TGTGCCAGCAGCCCAAGGACTAGCAAAAAGTTTAATACGCAGTATTTT.

This clonotype is a singleton in its sample. The chain has TRBV15 and TRBJ2-6, with D perhaps matching TRBD1 (6 bases). CDR1 is LNHNV and CDR2 is YYDKDF in the germline V gene (reference sequence). The CDR3 contains 17 residues. Trimming removed 1 base from V and 0 bases from J, with 10 bases in between. Written as DNA, the CDR3 is TGTGCCACCAGCAGAGCCCTACAGGGCTCTGGGGCCAACGTCCTGACTTTC. Its translation: CATSRALQGSGANVLTF.

This clonotype is deemed medium-sized (0.01 to 0.1%). The chain recombines TRBV24-1 with TRBJ2-7; 7 bases are shared with TRBD2. V shed 3 bases, J shed 5 bases, and the junction held 9 bases outside the gene matches. Germline V gene sequence: CDR1 KGHDR, CDR2 SFDVKD. The CDR3 sequence is 15 residues long. CDR3 in amino acids: CATSDGGRGGHEQYF. The CDR3 DNA reads as TGTGCCACCAGTGATGGAGGGAGGGGCGGCCACGAGCAGTACTTC.

In its sample, this clonotype ranks as medium-sized. The chain links TRBV6-2 or TRBV6-3 to TRBJ1-1, with D hard to call. Trimming removed 1 base from V and 5 bases from J, with 5 bases in between. CDR1 and CDR2 from the germline V gene are MNHEY and SVGEGT. The CDR3 has 12 amino acids. CDR3 loop: CASSYLRTEAFF. DNA of the CDR3: TGTGCCAGCAGTTACTTAAGGACTGAAGCTTTCTTT.

In its sample, this clonotype was seen many times. The gene calls are TRBV18 and TRBJ1-1; 7 nucleotides agree with TRBD1. The CDR3 length is 14 residues. V lost 4 bases, J lost 2 bases, and 4 bases stayed unmatched. CDR1 is KGHSH and CDR2 is LQKENI in the germline V gene. The CDR3 here is CASSLGQLNTEAFF. Here the CDR3 DNA reads TGTGCCAGCTCACTGGGACAGCTTAACACTGAAGCTTTCTTT.

This clonotype was observed many times. The chain has TRBV5-1 and TRBJ2-3, with 8 bases aligning to TRBD1. CDR3 length: 15 amino acids. CDR1 is SGHRS and CDR2 is YFSETQ in the germline V gene. The V segment lost 3 bases and the J segment 1 base; nucleotides outside the gene matches: 4. The CDR3 reads CASSSLTGGTDTQYF. CDR3 sequence (DNA): TGCGCCAGCAGCTCTTTGACAGGGGGCACAGATACGCAGTATTTT.

On this clonotype itself: At one boundary the junction diverges from the germline segment, which might be a read error. The chain couples TRBV19 to TRBJ1-6; 8 nucleotides line up with TRBD1. The CDR3 is made up of 14 amino acids. The germline gives CDR1 LNHDA, CDR2 SQIVND (reference sequence). The CDR3 coding sequence is TGTGCCAGTAGTACCCAGGGGGCGAATTCGCCCCTCCAATTT. Its translation is CASSTQGANSPLQF.

This clonotype has at least ten counts. The rearrangement links TRBV19 to TRBJ2-2, with 11 bases that match TRBD2. The CDR3 extends over 19 amino acids. Trimming took 1 base from V and 9 from J; bases not matched to a gene: 16. Per the germline V gene, CDR1 is LNHDA and CDR2 is SQIVND (reference sequence). The CDR3 is CASSIGIQPGLAALRELFF. The CDR3 DNA sequence: TGTGCCAGTAGTATAGGAATCCAGCCGGGACTAGCGGCCCTTAGGGAGCTGTTTTTT.

This clonotype was detected only once. This clone may be a read error of a much larger clone one base away. This chain uses TRBV7-3 with TRBJ1-1, with TRBD1 identical over 8 bases. Germline V gene lookup returns CDR1 SGHTA and CDR2 FQGTGA. V lost 5 bases to trimming and J lost 11 bases; unmatched junction nucleotides: 16. The CDR3 has 15 residues. Written as DNA, the CDR3 is TGTGCCAGCAGCGCTCGACAGGGGATGAACACTTACGCTTTCTTT. This sequence encodes CASSARQGMNTYAFF.